Listed here are 11 T cell receptor beta chains from one sample, sequenced in a study of tumor-infiltrating lymphocytes in primary liver carcinoma. The template, about 540 ng total RNA, yielded TCR beta cDNA made with a constant-region primer. Researchers made the TCR beta libraries by running three nested multiplex PCR rounds with slightly modified ARM-PCR. Researchers ran the first two PCR rounds for approximately 9 cycles each with TRBV1-TRBV30 forward primers and a C-beta reverse primer. One entry per CDR3 protein, called by TCRdb with MiXCR from the multiplex PCR reads. The table shows under 200,000 distinct CDR3 sequences, with around four fifths occurring only once. Co-extraction of both nucleic acids (RNA and DNA) used about 18-31 mg of unsorted bulk tissue. Sequenced: tumor tissue from primary liver carcinoma. Receptors were obtained from a middle-aged man with primary liver carcinoma and hepatitis B virus infection.

In regard to this clonotype: This CDR3 is missing its conserved last phenylalanine or tryptophan, likely due to a read error. It is unclear where the CDR3 begins or ends on the DNA, so no DNA is shown, and the CDR3 is as TCRdb lists it. J is TRBJ2-1 and V is TRBV5-4. CDR1 and CDR2 from the germline V gene are SGHNT and YYREEE (reference sequence). The CDR3 sequence runs 11 residues, both termini included. CDR3 region: CTSSSYNEQCV.

This clonotype has a count of ten or more. The chain couples TRBV7-9 to TRBJ2-1; TRBD2 matches 10 bases. This CDR3 has 17 residues. Germline V CDR1 and CDR2: SEHNR, FQNEAQ (reference sequence). Trimming took 3 bases from V and 3 from J; bases not matched to a gene: 8. The chain's CDR3 is CASSFKGAGGYYNEQFF. CDR3 sequence (DNA): TGTGCCAGCAGCTTTAAGGGAGCGGGAGGGTACTACAATGAGCAGTTCTTC.

With regard to this clonotype: It may be a read error: a sequence one base away is much more abundant. The J gene is TRBJ1-1, the V gene TRBV5-4; 8 bases are a match to TRBD1. Trimming removed 4 bases from V and 2 bases from J; junction bases left unmatched: 4. The CDR3 extends over 14 amino acids. CDR1 and CDR2 (germline): SGHNT, YYREEE (reference sequence). Written as DNA, the CDR3 is TGTGCCAGCAGCGGGACAGGATCAAACACTGAAGCTTTCTTT. It is translated as CASSGTGSNTEAFF.

The sample holds one count of this clonotype. Relative to the germline gene, one junction end is altered; a read error may explain this. V is TRBV4-2 and J is TRBJ2-1, with a tentative D call TRBD2 (5 bases). CDR1 and CDR2 from the germline V gene are LGHNA and YNFKEQ. This CDR3 has 14 amino acids. CDR3 sequence: CASNHELETNEQFF. In DNA, the CDR3 is TGTGCCAGCAACCATGAACTAGAAACGAATGAGCAGTTTTTC.

Details on this clonotype: A junction end diverges from the germline sequence, so it may reflect a read error. The rearrangement uses TRBV4-2 and TRBJ2-1, with D unclear. The CDR3 spans 15 residues. Germline CDR1 reads LGHNA; CDR2 reads YNFKEQ. CDR3 nucleotides: TGTGCCAGCAGCCATTGGCTGGGCACCTACAATGAGCACTTCTTC. It yields the protein CASSHWLGTYNEHFF.

As regards this clonotype: A much larger clone differs by one base, so this may be a read error. The chain carries TRBV28 and TRBJ1-5, with TRBD1 as a possible D gene (6 bases). Germline lookup yields CDR1 MDHEN and CDR2 SYDVKM. The CDR3 loop spans 16 amino acids. CDR3 sequence reads: CASSLYRAQLNQPKHF. The CDR3, as DNA: TGTGCCAGCAGTTTATACAGGGCCCAACTCAATCAGCCCAAGCATTTT.

For this clonotype: This is likely a read error, given that the CDR3 carries no conserved phenylalanine or tryptophan at its end. V is TRBV4-1 and J is TRBJ2-2; D may match TRBD1 or TRBD2 (5 bases each). Trimming shortened V by 0 bases and J by 7 bases, and 18 bases separated the two germline ends. This CDR3 contains 17 residues. The germline V gene has CDR1 MGHRA and CDR2 YSYEKL. CDR3 residues: CASSQDPKRGAIGELFL. CDR3 in DNA: TGCGCCAGCAGCCAAGACCCTAAGCGAGGGGCGATCGGGGAGCTGTTTTTG.

On this clonotype: At one end, the junction sequence differs from germline, possibly due to a read error. For the CDR3, the DNA is TGTGCCAGGAGCGAGTCCCCCTCTGGGGCCAACGTCATGACTTTC. Translation gives CARSESPSGANVMTF. The V gene is TRBV6-1, the J gene TRBJ2-6; a weak D match, TRBD1 (5 bases). From germline, CDR1 is MNHNS and CDR2 SASEGT. The length of the CDR3 is 15 residues.

Regarding this clonotype: This is likely a read error, given that the CDR3 carries no conserved phenylalanine or tryptophan at its end. CDR3 in DNA: TGTGCCAGCAGTTTAGTTTCGGTAGCCTATTCTCGAGGCTACACCCTC. This codes for CASSLVSVAYSRGYTL. This chain links TRBV11-2 with TRBJ1-2, with D uncertain. The germline V gene encodes CDR1 SGHAT and CDR2 FQNNGV. The CDR3 contains 16 residues.

In the case of this clonotype: Mismatch with germline at one junction end may stem from a read error. This chain connects TRBV29-1 to TRBJ2-3; 10 bases are shared with TRBD1. The CDR3 covers 15 residues. Germline V lookup: CDR1 SQVTM, CDR2 ANQGSEA. The CDR3 nucleotides are TGTAGCGTTGAGTTGCGGGACAGGGGAACAAATACGCAATATTTT. It specifies CSVELRDRGTNTQYF.

This clonotype was observed a handful of times. This may stem from a read error, because a much larger clone lies one nucleotide away. The chain uses TRBV11-2 and TRBJ2-1; D gene ambiguous. With 1 base removed from V and 8 bases from J, the gap between germline ends came to 15 bases. The germline CDR1 and CDR2 sequences are SGHAT and FQNNGV. This CDR3 has 15 amino acids. This chain's CDR3 is CASSLGEGRPDEQFF. In DNA form, the CDR3 reads TGTGCCAGCAGCTTAGGGGAAGGTCGACCCGATGAGCAGTTCTTC.